Included here is one T cell receptor beta chain sequence, with context. Its antigen is not known. At one end the junction does not follow the germline gene, possibly because of a read error. It was from around 20-30 mg of unsorted bulk tissue that RNA and DNA were co-extracted. cDNA specific to TCR beta was made from 450 to 650 ng of total RNA, with a constant-region primer employed for priming. A slightly modified ARM-PCR protocol with three nested multiplex PCR rounds produced these TCR beta libraries. TRBV1-TRBV30 forward primers paired with a C-beta reverse primer were used in the first two PCR rounds, which ran approximately 11 cycles each. MiXCR, applied by TCRdb to the multiplex PCR reads, yields one record per CDR3 protein. Of 95,000 to 150,000 distinct CDR3 sequences detected, about two thirds appear once; the ten largest clones hold roughly 8.1%. The data originate from a study of tumor-infiltrating lymphocytes in primary liver carcinoma. About the research overall: All lesions had stage T1-T3 N0M0 and about 4 to 10 cm widths.

Germline V gives CDR1 SEHNR, CDR2 FQNEAQ (reference sequence). The CDR3 is made up of 16 amino acids. General study findings and limits: Tumor-adjacent and tumor-blood pairs shared less of their repertoires than tumor region pairs shared.

Specimen: tumor-adjacent normal liver tissue. The chain has TRBV7-9 and TRBJ2-1; the D gene is possibly TRBD2 (5 bases). The clonotype was recovered from a woman in her sixties with primary liver carcinoma and hepatitis B virus infection. CDR3 residues: CASSFYRSSSYNERFF. CDR3 nucleotides: TGCGCCAGCAGCTTTTACCGATCTAGCTCCTACAATGAGCGGTTCTTC.